A single sample gave rise to the 18 T cell receptor beta chains below, sequenced in a study of long-term antiretroviral therapy in people with HIV. Version v3.0 of the immunoSEQ assay was performed at survey level. Method: immunoSEQ multiplex PCR; TCRdb's copy keeps in-frame clones and lacks some. The sample carries about 20,000 clones, approximately 82% recorded once. Sequenced material: unsorted PBMCs, taken around 2.5 years after starting antiretroviral therapy. These receptor sequences come from a man aged 35 to 55 with HIV.

This clone was seen only a few times. The chain links TRBV12-5 to TRBJ1-5, with D perhaps matching TRBD1 (5 bases). V was clipped by 3 bases and J by 4 bases, with 7 bases between them. The germline V gene encodes CDR1 LGHNT and CDR2 FRNRAP. The CDR3 length is 13 residues. The CDR3 protein is CASGFGGNQPQHF. The CDR3 DNA reads TGTGCTAGTGGTTTCGGGGGGAATCAGCCCCAGCATTTT.

This chain joins TRBV11-2 and TRBJ1-3; D is unclear. The CDR3 contains 14 residues. V shed 8 bases and J shed 2 bases, with 13 bases lying between them. Germline-derived CDR1 and CDR2 are SGHAT and FQNNGV. The CDR3, as DNA: TGTGCCAGCCGCGAGCCGGGGACTGGAAACACCATATATTTT. Translating gives CASREPGTGNTIYF. The full variable domain, in which reference TRBV11-2 and TRBJ1-3 provide the parts outside the CDR3, is EAGVAQSPRYKIIEKRQSVAFWCNPISGHATLYWYQQILGQGPKLLIQFQNNGVVDDSQLPKDRFSAERLKGVDSTLKIQPAKLEDSAVYLCASREPGTGNTIYFGEGSWLTVV.

This chain joins TRBV7-9 and TRBJ1-4; D is ambiguous. This CDR3 contains 16 residues. CDR1 and CDR2 from the germline V gene are SEHNR and FQNEAQ (reference sequence). V was trimmed by 4 bases and J by 0 bases, leaving 12 bases between them. CDR3 sequence: CASSSYTVATNEKLFF. The CDR3 DNA sequence: TGTGCCAGCAGCTCATACACCGTTGCAACTAATGAAAAACTGTTTTTT.

As DNA, the CDR3 is TGTGCCAGCAGTTACCTCCAAGTCGAAACTAAAGAGACCCAGTACTTC. The encoded protein is CASSYLQVETKETQYF. The rearrangement joins TRBV6-6 to TRBJ2-5, with D unclear. Germline CDR1 reads MNHNY; CDR2 reads SVGAGI (reference sequence). Between the trimmed V and J ends, which lost 2 bases and 3 bases, there was a span of 16 bases. The CDR3 totals 16 residues.

This clone was observed a single time. This sequence joins TRBV12-5 and TRBJ1-5; D perhaps matches TRBD1 (5 bases). The CDR3 is 15 residues long. Germline V gene lookup returns CDR1 LGHNT and CDR2 FRNRAP. Trimming took 2 bases from V and 0 from J, leaving 8 bases between them. The CDR3 coding sequence is TGTGCTAGTGGTTTGAGGGACCGTAGCAATCAGCCCCAGCATTTT. As protein: CASGLRDRSNQPQHF. Full variable domain (remainder filled in from reference TRBV12-5 and TRBJ1-5): DARVTQTPRHKVTEMGQEVTMRCQPILGHNTVFWYRQTMMQGLELLAYFRNRAPLDDSGMPKDRFSAEMPDATLATLKIQPSEPRDSAVYFCASGLRDRSNQPQHFGDGTRLSIL.

This chain links TRBV10-3 with TRBJ2-1; no reliable D call. Trimming took off 0 bases at V and 15 bases at J, with 12 bases between the two ends. The CDR3 runs to 12 residues. Germline V CDR1 and CDR2: ENHRY, SYGVKD. CDR3 sequence: CAISESESRPFF. The CDR3 DNA is TGTGCCATCAGTGAGTCGGAGTCAAGACCGTTCTTC.

V and J are TRBV7-6 and TRBJ1-5, with no clear D. The CDR3 loop spans 14 amino acids. V was shortened by 5 bases and J by 3 bases, with 11 bases between the two germline ends. Germline CDR1 reads SGHVS; CDR2 reads FNYEAQ. The CDR3 loop is CASSPSGYNQPQHF. The CDR3 region has the DNA TGTGCCAGCAGCCCCTCGGGGTACAATCAGCCCCAGCATTTT.

The CDR3 bases are TGTGCCACCAGCAGAGCGGGACCCTACGAGCAGTACTTC. Its protein is CATSRAGPYEQYF. The V call is TRBV15, the J call TRBJ2-7; D tentatively reads TRBD1 or TRBD2 (5 bases each). Germline assignment: CDR1 LNHNV and CDR2 YYDKDF (reference sequence). Trimming removed 1 base from V and 2 bases from J, with 6 bases in between. This CDR3 is 13 amino acids long.

The rearrangement links TRBV4-1 to TRBJ2-3; 10 nucleotides match TRBD2. The CDR3 loop spans 16 amino acids. Losses at the gene ends were 0 bases for V and 3 bases for J; bases not matched to a gene: 3. Germline values: CDR1 MGHRA, CDR2 YSYEKL. As DNA, the CDR3 is TGCGCCAGCAGCCAAGAAACTAGCGGGACTACAGATACGCAGTATTTT. Protein: CASSQETSGTTDTQYF.

By share, this clone counts as medium-sized. The chain couples TRBV27 to TRBJ2-7; 9 nucleotides match TRBD1. The CDR3 has 14 residues. J gave up 3 bases and V 6 bases, and 6 bases lay outside the gene matches. CDR1 MNHEY and CDR2 SMNVEV come from the germline V gene (reference sequence). CDR3 sequence reads: CASSTQGAYYEQYF. DNA for the CDR3: TGTGCCAGCAGCACACAGGGGGCCTACTACGAGCAGTACTTC.

This rearrangement joins TRBV7-2 to TRBJ1-4, with TRBD1 matching 8 bases. The CDR3 contains 14 residues. The junction had 1 base not matched to a gene; V was cut back by 5 bases and J by 2 bases. Germline-derived CDR1 and CDR2 are SGHTA and FQGNSA. CDR3 sequence: CASSQGATNEKLFF. CDR3 nucleotides: TGTGCCAGCAGCCAGGGGGCGACTAATGAAAAACTGTTTTTT.

This sequence joins TRBV5-4 and TRBJ1-1, with D possibly matching TRBD1 (6 bases). CDR1 and CDR2 (germline): SGHNT, YYREEE (reference sequence). V lost 4 bases to trimming and J lost 4 bases, with 11 bases between them. CDR3 length: 13 amino acids. The CDR3 region is CASSQDSGTEAFF. The CDR3 region has the DNA TGTGCCAGCAGCCAGGACAGCGGCACTGAAGCTTTCTTT.

This chain connects TRBV5-5 to TRBJ2-5; D unclear. V was clipped by 4 bases and J by 5 bases, with 24 bases between them. The CDR3 has 17 amino acids. Germline CDR1 reads SGHKS; CDR2 reads YYEKEE (reference sequence). As DNA, the CDR3 is TGTGCCAGCAGCGGTATTTGGGCTCTTAAAGCCACCGAGACCCAGTACTTC. Its protein product is CASSGIWALKATETQYF. Combining the CDR3 with reference TRBV5-5 and TRBJ2-5 gives the whole variable domain DAGVTQSPTHLIKTRGQQVTLRCSPISGHKSVSWYQQVLGQGPQFIFQYYEKEERGRGNFPDRFSARQFPNYSSELNVNALLLGDSALYLCASSGIWALKATETQYFGPGTRLLVL.

V is TRBV13 and J is TRBJ1-1; weak D call: TRBD1 (6 bases). The CDR3 spans 14 residues. Trimming took 0 bases from V and 1 from J, leaving 6 bases between them. Germline V CDR1 and CDR2: PRHDT, FYEKMQ (reference sequence). The CDR3 DNA is TGTGCCAGCAGCTTAGGACAGGGGAACACTGAAGCTTTCTTT. Its translation is CASSLGQGNTEAFF.

The chain carries TRBV7-2 and TRBJ2-3, with TRBD2 matching 8 bases. CDR1 is SGHTA and CDR2 is FQGNSA in the germline V gene. Losses at the gene ends were 9 bases for V and 0 bases for J; bases not matched to a gene: 8. The CDR3 contains 15 residues. The CDR3 is CASNPGGTSTDTQYF. The DNA for the CDR3 is TGTGCCAGTAACCCGGGGGGGACTAGCACAGATACGCAGTATTTT.

The chain uses TRBV7-9 and TRBJ2-1; D is unresolved. Germline CDR1 and CDR2: SEHNR and FQNEAQ (reference sequence). The CDR3 is 14 residues long. V was pared by 1 base and J by 5 bases, with 9 bases between. DNA of the CDR3: TGTGCCAGCAGCTTAGGAGTTGCAGACAATGAGCAGTTCTTC. It specifies CASSLGVADNEQFF.

The rearrangement links TRBV7-9 to TRBJ2-5, with TRBD1 matching 10 bases. V lost 4 bases and J lost 1; bases outside the gene matches: 3. Germline CDR1 is SEHNR and CDR2 is FQNEAQ (reference sequence). The CDR3 covers 15 residues. The CDR3 DNA reads TGTGCCAGCAGCTGGGGACAGGGGCCCCAAGAGACCCAGTACTTC. Residues: CASSWGQGPQETQYF.

This rearrangement joins TRBV11-1 to TRBJ1-6; no clear D gene. From germline, CDR1 is SGHAT and CDR2 FQDESV (reference sequence). The CDR3 is made up of 13 amino acids. V was pared by 1 base and J by 12 bases, with 10 bases between. The CDR3 region has the DNA TGTGCCAGCAGCTTAGATGATTTGGGACCCCTCCACTTT. Its translation: CASSLDDLGPLHF.